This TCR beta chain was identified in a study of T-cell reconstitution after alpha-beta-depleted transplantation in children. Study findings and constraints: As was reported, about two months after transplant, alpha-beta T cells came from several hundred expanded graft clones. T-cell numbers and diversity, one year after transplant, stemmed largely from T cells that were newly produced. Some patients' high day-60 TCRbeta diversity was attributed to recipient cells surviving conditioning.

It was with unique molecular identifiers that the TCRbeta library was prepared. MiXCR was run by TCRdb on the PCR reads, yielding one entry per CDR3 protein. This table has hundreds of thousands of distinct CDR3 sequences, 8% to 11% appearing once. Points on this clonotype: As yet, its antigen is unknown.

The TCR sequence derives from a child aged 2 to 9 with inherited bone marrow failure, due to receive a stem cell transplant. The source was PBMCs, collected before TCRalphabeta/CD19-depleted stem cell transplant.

CDR3 in amino acids: CASSHELDFYNEQFF. The CDR3 DNA sequence: TGTGCCAGCAGCCATGAATTAGACTTCTACAATGAGCAGTTCTTC. V gene TRBV4-2 combines with J gene TRBJ2-1; no reliable D call. There are 15 residues in the CDR3. Deletions cut 3 bases from V and 3 bases from J, with 12 bases between. Looked up from germline, CDR1 is LGHNA and CDR2 is YNFKEQ.